This entry features one T cell receptor beta chain sequence. Its antigen is not identified. A quantity of about 0.5 to 1 ug RNA underwent reverse transcription using random hexamers. immunoSEQ multiplex PCR amplified TCR beta CDR3 across 54 Vbeta, 13 Jbeta. Via MiXCR, TCRdb re-called the immunoSEQ multiplex PCR reads, giving one row per CDR3 protein. The profile shows over 95,000 distinct CDR3 sequences, around 93% of them singletons. This record comes from a study of CD8 T cells in Susac syndrome. General observations from the study: The authors acknowledged that the study's TCR sequencing and HLA analysis involved relatively few individuals.

Trimming at V came to 3 bases and at J to 7 bases, leaving 6 bases not matched to a gene. CDR3 size: 15 residues. The source material was CD8+ T cells from PBMCs. The receptor comes from a human donor in good health. This chain uses TRBV12-3 or TRBV12-4 with TRBJ1-1; TRBD1 aligns across 12 bases. For the CDR3, the DNA is TGTGCCAGCAGTTTTGGGACAGGGGGCTATGTTGAAGCTTTCTTT. It yields the protein CASSFGTGGYVEAFF.